The 8 T cell receptor beta chains in this list originate from one sample, sequenced in a study of cytomegalovirus exposure and HLA in healthy donors. PCR amplification relied on 60 Vbeta primers (plus 13 Jbeta primers). Generated by immunoSEQ multiplex PCR, the TCRdb table keeps only in-frame clones and is missing some. The sample holds 200,000 or so clones, more than 60% seen once. The specimen was PBMCs. Receptors were obtained from a man aged 50-60 years in good health and CMV-seronegative.

The J gene is TRBJ2-7, the V gene TRBV14; possible D gene TRBD1, 5 bases. The V gene lost 1 base and the J gene lost 1 base, with 11 bases spanning the gap. From germline, CDR1 is SGHDN and CDR2 FVKESK. This CDR3 has 15 amino acids. CDR3 coding DNA: TGTGCCAGCAGCCAAGCAGCCGGACATTCCTACGAGCAGTACTTC. Translated: CASSQAAGHSYEQYF.

The CDR3 is CASSYPRTGGAAEAFF. DNA of the CDR3: TGTGCCAGCAGTTACCCCAGGACAGGGGGCGCCGCTGAAGCTTTCTTT. The chain combines TRBV6-6 with TRBJ1-1, with TRBD1 matching over 11 bases. The CDR3 is 16 residues long. Trimming removed 2 bases from V and 6 bases from J; junction bases left unmatched: 8. Germline V gene data show CDR1 as MNHNY and CDR2 as SVGAGI (reference sequence).

The V call is TRBV5-4, the J call TRBJ2-7; D gene unclear. V gave up 1 base and J gave up 2 bases, with 7 bases separating them. Germline V gene data show CDR1 as SGHNT and CDR2 as YYREEE (reference sequence). This CDR3 spans 13 amino acids. CDR3 coding DNA: TGTGCCAGCAGCTTGCGAACTACCTACGAGCAGTACTTC. Amino acid sequence: CASSLRTTYEQYF.

The genes are TRBV28 and TRBJ1-3; D gene unclear. CDR1 MDHEN and CDR2 SYDVKM come from the germline V gene. Trimming removed 5 bases from V and 1 base from J, with 12 bases in between. The length of the CDR3 is 15 residues. CDR3 DNA sequence: TGTGCCAGCAGTCCCCCAGGAGGATCTGGAAACACCATATATTTT. This codes for CASSPPGGSGNTIYF.

The V call is TRBV5-1, the J call TRBJ2-7; 9 nucleotides line up with TRBD2. This CDR3 spans 16 amino acids. Germline trimming cut 4 bases from V and 0 bases from J; bases unmatched to any gene: 8. CDR1 SGHRS and CDR2 YFSETQ come from the germline V gene. The CDR3 DNA reads as TGCGCCAGCAGCGCAGCGGCGGGAGGGAACTCCTACGAGCAGTACTTC. It encodes CASSAAAGGNSYEQYF.

This clone was found once. The V gene is TRBV30, the J gene TRBJ1-2; D remains ambiguous. V was pared by 0 bases and J by 0 bases, with 11 bases between. Germline V CDR1 and CDR2: GTSNPN, SVGIG (reference sequence). The CDR3 has 15 amino acids. The CDR3 spells CAWSVEERSNYGYTF. CDR3 coding DNA: TGTGCCTGGAGTGTGGAGGAACGTTCTAACTATGGCTACACCTTC.

This chain joins TRBV28 and TRBJ2-6; D is unclear. The CDR3 contains 16 residues. Trimming took off 4 bases at V and 0 bases at J, with 10 bases between the two ends. The germline V gene has CDR1 MDHEN and CDR2 SYDVKM. CDR3 in DNA: TGTGCCAGCAGTTCCCCCACCGGCTCTGGGGCCAACGTCCTGACTTTC. This translates into CASSSPTGSGANVLTF.

V and J are TRBV7-2 and TRBJ2-1; tentative D call: TRBD2 (6 bases). Trimming took 5 bases from V and 1 from J, leaving 15 bases between them. In germline, CDR1 is SGHTA, CDR2 FQGNSA. The CDR3 has 16 residues. CDR3 coding DNA: TGTGCCAGCAGCGCCCGGGCGGGGACGTCCTACAATGAGCAGTTCTTC. This encodes CASSARAGTSYNEQFF.